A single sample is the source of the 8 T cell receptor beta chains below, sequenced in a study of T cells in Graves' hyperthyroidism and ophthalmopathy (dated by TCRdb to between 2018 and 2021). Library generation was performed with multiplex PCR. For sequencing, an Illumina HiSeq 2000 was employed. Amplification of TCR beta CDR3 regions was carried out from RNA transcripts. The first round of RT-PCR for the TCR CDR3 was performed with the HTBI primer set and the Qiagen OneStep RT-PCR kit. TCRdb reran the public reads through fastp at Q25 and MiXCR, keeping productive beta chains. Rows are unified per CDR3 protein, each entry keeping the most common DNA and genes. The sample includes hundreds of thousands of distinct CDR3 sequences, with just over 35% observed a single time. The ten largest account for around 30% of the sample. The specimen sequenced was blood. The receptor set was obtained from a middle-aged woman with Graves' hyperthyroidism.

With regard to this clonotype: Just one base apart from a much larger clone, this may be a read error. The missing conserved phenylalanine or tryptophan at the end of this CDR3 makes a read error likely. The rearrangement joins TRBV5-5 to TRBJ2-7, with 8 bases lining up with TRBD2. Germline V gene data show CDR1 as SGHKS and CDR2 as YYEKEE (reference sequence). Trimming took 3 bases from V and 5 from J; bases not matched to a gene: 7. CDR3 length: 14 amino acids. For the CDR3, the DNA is TGTGCCAGCAGCTCTACGGGGGGGCCTAACGAGCAGTACCTC. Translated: CASSSTGGPNEQYL.

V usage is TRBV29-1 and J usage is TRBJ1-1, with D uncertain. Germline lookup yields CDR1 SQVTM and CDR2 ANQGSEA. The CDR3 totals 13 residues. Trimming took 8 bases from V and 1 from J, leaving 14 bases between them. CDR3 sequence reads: CSQVVGQNTEAFF. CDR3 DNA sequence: TGCAGCCAAGTCGTAGGCCAGAACACTGAAGCTTTCTTT.

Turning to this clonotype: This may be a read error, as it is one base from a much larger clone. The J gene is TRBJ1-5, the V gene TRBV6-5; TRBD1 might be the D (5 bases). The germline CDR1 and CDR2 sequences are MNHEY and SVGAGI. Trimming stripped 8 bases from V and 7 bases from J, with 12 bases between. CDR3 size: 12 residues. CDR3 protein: CASWDGIQPQHF. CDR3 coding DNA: TGTGCCAGCTGGGACGGGATACAGCCCCAGCATTTT.

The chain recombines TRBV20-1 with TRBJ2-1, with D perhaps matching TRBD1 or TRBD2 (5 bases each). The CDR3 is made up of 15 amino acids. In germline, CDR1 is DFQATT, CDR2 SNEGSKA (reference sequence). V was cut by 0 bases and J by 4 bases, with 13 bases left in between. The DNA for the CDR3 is TGCAGTGCTAGAGATGGGGCTAGCCTTTACAATGAGCAGTTCTTC. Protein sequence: CSARDGASLYNEQFF.

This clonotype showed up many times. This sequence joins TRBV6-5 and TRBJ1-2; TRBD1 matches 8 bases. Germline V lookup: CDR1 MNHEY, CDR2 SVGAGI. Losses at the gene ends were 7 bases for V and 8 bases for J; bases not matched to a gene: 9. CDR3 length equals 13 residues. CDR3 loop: CASTTTGVGGYTF. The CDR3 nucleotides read TGTGCCAGCACCACGACAGGGGTCGGCGGCTACACCTTC.

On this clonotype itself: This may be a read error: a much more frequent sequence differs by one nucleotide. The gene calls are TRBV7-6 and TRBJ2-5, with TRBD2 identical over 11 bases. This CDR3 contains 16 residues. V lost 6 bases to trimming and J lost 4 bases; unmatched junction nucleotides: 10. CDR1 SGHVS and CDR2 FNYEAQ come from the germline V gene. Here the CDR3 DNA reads TGTGCCAGCAGTATTCCGCTTAGCGGGAGGGCAGAGACCCAGTACTTC. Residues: CASSIPLSGRAETQYF.

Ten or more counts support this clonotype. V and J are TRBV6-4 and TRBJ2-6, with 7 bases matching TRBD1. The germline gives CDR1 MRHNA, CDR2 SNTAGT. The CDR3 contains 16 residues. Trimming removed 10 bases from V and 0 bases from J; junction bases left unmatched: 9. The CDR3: CATRRDSHSGANVLTF. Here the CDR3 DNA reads TGTGCCACCAGACGGGACAGTCACTCTGGGGCCAACGTCCTGACTTTC.

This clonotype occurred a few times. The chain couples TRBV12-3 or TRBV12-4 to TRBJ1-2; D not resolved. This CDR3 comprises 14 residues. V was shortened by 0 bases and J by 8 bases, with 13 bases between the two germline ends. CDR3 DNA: TGTGCCAGCAGTTTAGCGCCTGTCGGGCGGGGCTACACCTTC. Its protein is CASSLAPVGRGYTF.